This TCR beta chain was obtained from a study of Graves' ophthalmopathy and Graves' hyperthyroidism (dated by TCRdb to the late 2010s). About the investigation overall: Peripheral blood was collected at initial diagnosis, before any treatment. In several hyperthyroidism patients, the T-cell repertoires found in thyroid tissue were compared with those found in blood. Following sample collection, hyperthyroidism patients were given methimazole at a starting dose of 30 mg daily, and ophthalmopathy patients were given high-dose intravenous methylprednisolone. In total, 135 blood samples were TCR-sequenced: 40 to 45 ophthalmopathy, over 70 hyperthyroidism and about 17 hyperthyroidism-to-ophthalmopathy patients. An independent validation cohort comprised 18 hyperthyroidism patients and about 16 patients who later progressed from hyperthyroidism to ophthalmopathy. The study used signatures of the TCR beta repertoire to tell Graves' ophthalmopathy apart from Graves' hyperthyroidism and to predict which patients would progress to ophthalmopathy. To explore V-J signatures that distinguish ophthalmopathy from hyperthyroidism, a discovery set of about a hundred patients was enrolled, made up of around 44 with ophthalmopathy and around 57 with stable hyperthyroidism.

The CDR3 spans 15 residues, from the cysteine through the phenylalanine. Only the CDR3 part of the read is kept: 45 bases, read in frame from the first base. Taken from the germline V gene, the CDR1 and CDR2 loops are LGHNA and YSLEER. The V and J ends are trimmed by 4 bases and 6 bases, leaving 19 bases between them. Ophthalmopathy patients were characterized by moderately to severely active disease, a Clinical Activity Score of at least 3, a NOSPECS grade of at least 4, and a disease duration under 3 months. Patients were excluded if they had other autoimmune diseases, uncontrolled infections, pregnancy or lactation. Diagnosis was based on clinical symptoms, serum thyroxine, TRAb, thyroid ultrasound and orbital computed tomography. Ficoll-Paque density gradient centrifugation was used to isolate PBMCs from about 10 ml of fresh peripheral blood. Trizol reagent was used to extract the total RNA, and its quality was then checked on an Agilent 2100 Bioanalyzer.

Overall study outcomes, separate from this receptor: No statistical method was used to predetermine the sample size, and group allocation was not hidden from the investigators. Most expanded thyroid clonotypes with a frequency above 0.001 also appeared in blood, which suggests that blood repertoires may reflect the immune response in the thyroid. In validation, the model predicted ophthalmopathy progression with about 70% sensitivity and approximately 72% specificity; 12 predicted patients were CT-confirmed with GO in a median of approximately 6.5 months. The 13-signature model separated ophthalmopathy from stable hyperthyroidism with 85% to 90% sensitivity and 81.08% specificity in cross-validation, and 80%/75% in the test set.

For repertoire sequencing, TCR beta CDR3 regions were amplified from RNA transcripts. A first-round RT-PCR used HTBI primers with the Qiagen OneStep RT-PCR kit, followed by a second-round multiplex PCR, size selection and purification. Libraries were sequenced paired-end with 100 bp reads on an Illumina HiSeq2000. The authors' analysis ran thus. SOAPnuke was used to process the reads, throwing out any read that had adapters, had uncalled bases, had a mean Phred below 15, or lacked an exact constant-primer or identifier match. COPE v1.2.5 was used to merge high-quality paired reads. Clonotypes were defined as unique nucleotide sequences and were aligned to IMGT TRB V, D and J references using MiTCR v1.1. Only V-J combinations with frequency above 0.0001 were analysed, covering approximately 99% of repertoires. For each V-J combination, a TCR clonal expansion and chaos score was defined as F50 clonal expansion divided by the chaos observed in the TCRdist matrix. Welch's t-statistics and random forest were used to reduce features to more than ten V-J combinations, which were fed into a naive Bayes classifier. The similarity between thyroid and blood repertoires was quantified using the Morisita-Horn index. The public reads were reprocessed in TCRdb via fastp at Q25 and MiXCR, keeping in-frame beta chains. Rows are unified per CDR3 protein, each entry keeping the most common DNA and genes. The V and J calls reflect TCRdb's pipeline rather than the authors' work. Present in this sample are 200,000 to 300,000 distinct CDR3 sequences, around 42% of which were seen just once. Jointly, the top ten make up around 47% of the sample.

Comments on this clonotype: No antigen is known for it. Base quality data are lacking; no much larger clone is found one base away.

Sequenced sample: peripheral blood. The V gene is TRBV4-3 and the J gene is TRBJ2-7; tentative D gene TRBD2, with 7 bases matching. The clonotype originates from an adult man with Graves' ophthalmopathy. The DNA is as follows: TGCGCCAGCAGCCCTAGTCTTGGGGGGGCAGGCGAGCAGTACTTC. Its protein is CASSPSLGGAGEQYF.